The following is a TCR beta chain sequence with its context. The entry originates in a study of T-cell reconstitution after alpha-beta-depleted transplantation in children. The ends were cut back, 3 bases at V and 5 bases at J, with 13 bases in the middle. This CDR3 region has 15 residues. CDR1 SGHVS and CDR2 FQNEAQ come from the germline V gene. The authors prepared the TCRbeta library with unique molecular identifiers. TCRdb reanalysed the PCR reads using MiXCR and keeps one entry per CDR3 protein. Here the sample spans about 610,000 distinct CDR3 sequences, under 12% being singletons. The sample here was PBMCs from the stem cell graft donor, taken from the stem cell graft. The chain links TRBV7-8 to TRBJ1-4; D not certain. The receptor comes from a human donor who donated a stem cell graft to a child with acute myeloid leukemia. This CDR3 reads CASSLARRRNEKLFF. In nucleotides, the CDR3 is TGTGCCAGCAGCTTGGCAAGGCGAAGGAATGAAAAACTGTTTTTT.